This TCR beta chain emerged from a study of blood T cells in healthy people across ages. General study findings and limits: Researchers report that TCR beta diversity correlated strongly with naive T cell percentage.

Germline loops: CDR1 LGHNA, CDR2 YNFKEQ. The CDR3 sequence is 15 residues long. Remarks on this clonotype: Its cognate antigen is unknown. The junction differs from germline at one of its ends, possibly a read error.

Next came a second PCR, run for roughly 6 to 11 cycles, which used a sample-barcoded 5' primer along with a J-beta primer mix. One entry per CDR3 protein, called by TCRdb with MiXCR from the 5' RACE reads. The sample comprises roughly 1 million distinct CDR3 sequences, approximately 25% of which are singletons, and about 0.69% rests with the top ten. The sample was also reused in another study, on T cells of mothers and their children.

Sequencing input: blood. V gene TRBV4-2 combines with J gene TRBJ1-1; D remains unclear. This TCR was recovered from a girl aged 2-10 years in good health. CDR3 in DNA: TGTGCCAGCAGCCAATACGCTATCCCAAACACTGAAGCTTCCTTT. It encodes CASSQYAIPNTEASF.